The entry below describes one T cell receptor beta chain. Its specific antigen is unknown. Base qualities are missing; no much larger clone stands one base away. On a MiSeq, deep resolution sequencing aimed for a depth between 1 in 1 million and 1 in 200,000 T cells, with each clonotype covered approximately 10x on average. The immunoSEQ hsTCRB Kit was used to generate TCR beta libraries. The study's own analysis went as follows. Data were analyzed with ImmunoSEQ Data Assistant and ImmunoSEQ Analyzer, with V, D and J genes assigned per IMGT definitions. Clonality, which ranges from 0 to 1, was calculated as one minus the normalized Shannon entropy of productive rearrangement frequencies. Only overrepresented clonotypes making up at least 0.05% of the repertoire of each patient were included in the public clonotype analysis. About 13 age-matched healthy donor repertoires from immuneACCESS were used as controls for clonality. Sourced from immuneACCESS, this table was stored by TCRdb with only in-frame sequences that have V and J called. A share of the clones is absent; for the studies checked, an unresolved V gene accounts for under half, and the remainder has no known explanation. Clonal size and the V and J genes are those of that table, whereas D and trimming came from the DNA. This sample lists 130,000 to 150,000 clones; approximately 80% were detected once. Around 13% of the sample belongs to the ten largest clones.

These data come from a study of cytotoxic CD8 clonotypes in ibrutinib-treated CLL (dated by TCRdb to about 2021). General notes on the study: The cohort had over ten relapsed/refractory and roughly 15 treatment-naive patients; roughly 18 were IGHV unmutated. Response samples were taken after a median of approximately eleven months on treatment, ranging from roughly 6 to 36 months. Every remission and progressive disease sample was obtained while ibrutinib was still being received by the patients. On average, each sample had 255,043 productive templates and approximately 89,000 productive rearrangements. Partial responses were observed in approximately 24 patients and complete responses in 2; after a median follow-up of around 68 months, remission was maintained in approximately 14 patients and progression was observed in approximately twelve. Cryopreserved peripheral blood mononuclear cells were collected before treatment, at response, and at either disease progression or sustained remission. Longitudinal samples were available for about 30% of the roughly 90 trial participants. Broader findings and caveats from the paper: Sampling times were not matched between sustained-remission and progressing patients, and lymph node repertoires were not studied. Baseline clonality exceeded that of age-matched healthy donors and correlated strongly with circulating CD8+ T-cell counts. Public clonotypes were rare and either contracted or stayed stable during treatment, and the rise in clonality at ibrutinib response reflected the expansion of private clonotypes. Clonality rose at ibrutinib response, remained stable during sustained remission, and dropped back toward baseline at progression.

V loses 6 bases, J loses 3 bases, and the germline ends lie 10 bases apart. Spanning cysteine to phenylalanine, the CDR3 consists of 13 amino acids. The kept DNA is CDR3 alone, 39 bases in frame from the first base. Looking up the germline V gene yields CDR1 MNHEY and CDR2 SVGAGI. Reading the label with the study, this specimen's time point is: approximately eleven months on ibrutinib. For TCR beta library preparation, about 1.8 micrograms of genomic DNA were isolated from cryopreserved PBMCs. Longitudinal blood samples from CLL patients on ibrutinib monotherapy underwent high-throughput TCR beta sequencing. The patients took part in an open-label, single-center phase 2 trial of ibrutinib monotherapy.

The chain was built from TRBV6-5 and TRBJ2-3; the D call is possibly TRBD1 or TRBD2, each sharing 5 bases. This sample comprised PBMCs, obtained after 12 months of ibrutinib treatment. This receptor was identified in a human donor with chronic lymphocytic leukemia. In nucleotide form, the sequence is TGTGCCAGCAGCCAGGGACGAACAGATACGCAGTATTTT. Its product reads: CASSQGRTDTQYF.